The 8 T cell receptor beta chains listed next were all sequenced from one sample in a study of shared clonotypes between healthy human individuals. Sequencing used immunoSEQ multiplex PCR; TCRdb keeps in-frame clones, though not all of them. The sample holds a few million clones, more than 80% seen once. Specimen: naive CD4+ T cells from PBMCs. Subset described: CD45RA+ positively selected. The receptors derive from a man between 18 and 29 years old in good health. Some clones in this sample may be carry-over from other donors' samples.

The V and J genes are TRBV6-5 and TRBJ2-1; tentative D call: TRBD1 (6 bases). Trimming removed 6 bases from V and 2 bases from J, with 14 bases in between. Germline V CDR1 and CDR2: MNHEY, SVGAGI. This CDR3 contains 15 residues. The CDR3 here is CASSYRAPTYNEQFF. The CDR3 DNA reads as TGTGCCAGCAGCTACAGGGCTCCCACCTACAATGAGCAGTTCTTC.

The chain has TRBV27 and TRBJ2-1, with D perhaps assigned TRBD1 or TRBD2 (6 bases each). Germline-derived CDR1 and CDR2 are MNHEY and SMNVEV (reference sequence). V was trimmed by 10 bases and J by 0 bases, leaving 22 bases between them. The CDR3 has 17 amino acids. The CDR3 loop is CATNGGATALSYNEQFF. CDR3 sequence (DNA): TGTGCCACTAACGGGGGCGCGACAGCGCTCTCCTACAATGAGCAGTTCTTC.

This clone was detected a few times. The chain couples TRBV28 to TRBJ2-7, with 9 positions matching TRBD1. After removal of 4 bases from V and 6 bases from J, the junction contained 7 bases not matched to a gene. The CDR3 extends over 14 amino acids. CDR1 MDHEN and CDR2 SYDVKM come from the germline V gene. The CDR3 is CASSSQGARREQYF. For the CDR3, the DNA is TGTGCCAGCAGTTCACAGGGGGCGCGACGCGAGCAGTACTTC.

The gene calls are TRBV19 and TRBJ1-1; tentative D call: TRBD1 (5 bases). Trimming pared 9 bases from V and 2 bases from J, leaving 16 bases between. This CDR3 has 14 amino acids. CDR1 and CDR2 from the germline V gene are LNHDA and SQIVND (reference sequence). This CDR3 is CASTRWQGNTEAFF. In DNA, the CDR3 is TGTGCCAGCACTCGGTGGCAGGGAAACACTGAAGCTTTCTTT.

The rearrangement uses TRBV18 and TRBJ2-4; 8 bases are a match to TRBD1. Losses at the gene ends were 6 bases for V and 9 bases for J; bases not matched to a gene: 10. The V gene's germline CDR1 is KGHSH and CDR2 LQKENI. The CDR3 runs to 14 residues. CDR3 in amino acids: CASSLQQGGSIQYF. The CDR3 bases are TGTGCCAGCTCCTTACAACAGGGGGGAAGCATTCAGTACTTC.

The chain is built from TRBV7-8 and TRBJ2-5, with 15 nucleotides matching TRBD2. Germline trimming cut 4 bases from V and 3 bases from J; bases unmatched to any gene: 3. The germline gives CDR1 SGHVS, CDR2 FQNEAQ. This CDR3 contains 16 residues. Here the CDR3 DNA reads TGTGCCAGCAGCTGGGGACTAGCGGGAGGTAAAGAGACCCAGTACTTC. Protein: CASSWGLAGGKETQYF.

The chain uses TRBV11-2 and TRBJ2-1, with D unclear. V gave up 3 bases and J gave up 0 bases, with 9 bases separating them. The length of the CDR3 is 15 residues. Germline CDR1 and CDR2: SGHAT and FQNNGV. The CDR3 DNA is TGTGCCAGCAGCTTTGAAGGGCCCTCCTACAATGAGCAGTTCTTC. This sequence encodes CASSFEGPSYNEQFF.

The chain uses TRBV10-1 and TRBJ2-1; D not certain. This CDR3 is built from 16 residues. V gave up 2 bases and J gave up 0 bases, with 11 bases separating them. Germline CDR1 reads WNHNN; CDR2 reads SYGVQD (reference sequence). In DNA, the CDR3 is TGCGCCAGCAGTGAGGGCTGCCCCAACTCCTACAATGAGCAGTTCTTC. Protein product: CASSEGCPNSYNEQFF.